This T cell receptor (beta chain) stems from a study of T-cell reconstitution after alpha-beta-depleted transplantation in children. The study, taken as a whole, reports: A year had passed since transplant, and T-cell counts and diversity by then came mostly from newly produced T cells. Surviving recipient T cells and thymic progenitors produced the high day-60 TCRbeta diversity seen in some patients.

The table lists this clonotype with many counts. Antigen specificity is unknown. Unique molecular identifiers were used to barcode this TCRbeta library. TCRdb processed the PCR reads anew with MiXCR; each CDR3 protein has one entry. The table lists 450,000 to 600,000 distinct CDR3 sequences, 10% to 13% of them singletons. V dropped 4 bases and J dropped 2 bases, with 16 bases sitting between them. This CDR3 comprises 15 residues. Germline V CDR1 and CDR2: DFQATT, SNEGSKA (reference sequence). The chain recombines TRBV20-1 with TRBJ2-3; a weak D match, TRBD1 (6 bases). The input for sequencing was PBMCs, taken before TCRalphabeta/CD19-depleted stem cell transplant. The sequence came from a child between 2 and 9 years old with inherited bone marrow failure, due to receive a stem cell transplant. In nucleotides, the CDR3 is TGCAGTGCTAACCCGAGGGACACCTTCACAGATACGCAGTATTTT. As protein: CSANPRDTFTDTQYF.